This T cell receptor beta chain stems from a study of cytomegalovirus exposure and HLA in healthy donors. About the study: In terms of ancestry, the Caucasian-associated cluster contained more than 65% of the 350 to 450 genotyped donors. Study observations and caveats: About 87% or about 30% of the time was how often most TCR beta V segments were productive, according to an earlier analysis.

Those who donated were healthy bone marrow donors. It was with 60 Vbeta and 13 Jbeta primers that the PCR ran. Method: immunoSEQ multiplex PCR; TCRdb's copy keeps in-frame clones and lacks some. The table shows around 300,000 clones, with approximately 70% occurring only once. Comments on this clone: Its antigen is not identified.

Germline values: CDR1 KGHSH, CDR2 LQKENI. The CDR3 sequence is 15 residues long. Trimming cost V 6 bases and J 4 bases; bases outside gene matches: 11. The receptor comes from a female donor in good health and CMV-seronegative. The rearrangement joins TRBV18 to TRBJ1-1, with TRBD1 matching over 7 bases. Sequencing was carried out using PBMCs. The CDR3 DNA is TGTGCCAGCTCCCCTGCTCAGGGGGGTGGCACTGAAGCTTTCTTT. The encoded protein is CASSPAQGGGTEAFF. Drawing the rest from reference TRBV18 and TRBJ1-1, the complete variable domain is NAGVMQNPRHLVRRRGQEARLRCSPMKGHSHVYWYRQLPEEGLKFMVYLQKENIIDESGMPKERFSAEFPKEGPSILRIQQVVRGDSAAYFCASSPAQGGGTEAFFGQGTRLTVV.